The following is a T cell receptor (beta chain) sequence with its context. The antigen remains unidentified. This record comes from a study of cytotoxic CD8 clonotypes in ibrutinib-treated CLL. Across the whole study: The cohort had around 10 relapsed/refractory and some 16 treatment-naive patients, 17 to 18 IGHV unmutated. Patients attained about 25 partial and 2 complete responses; at median about 70 months, around 15 remained remitted while around twelve progressed. Response samples were obtained once patients had received a median around twelve months of treatment, range 6 to 36.

Study results and limitations: Under therapy, public clonotypes either contracted or stayed stable, and they were uncommon.

The germline V gene has CDR1 SGHRS and CDR2 YFSETQ. J gave up 5 bases and V 1 base, and 4 bases lay outside the gene matches. This CDR3 has 15 amino acids. The table came from immunoSEQ multiplex PCR; TCRdb's copy has only in-frame clones and leaves some out. The sample carries about 63,000 clones, around 68% recorded once. The chain uses TRBV5-1 and TRBJ2-5, with 11 bases that match TRBD2. This receptor was obtained from a human donor with chronic lymphocytic leukemia. The source material was PBMCs, sampled after 12 months of ibrutinib treatment. The CDR3 reads CASSLPSGRKETQYF. The CDR3 DNA follows: TGCGCCAGCAGCTTGCCTAGCGGGAGGAAGGAGACCCAGTACTTC.